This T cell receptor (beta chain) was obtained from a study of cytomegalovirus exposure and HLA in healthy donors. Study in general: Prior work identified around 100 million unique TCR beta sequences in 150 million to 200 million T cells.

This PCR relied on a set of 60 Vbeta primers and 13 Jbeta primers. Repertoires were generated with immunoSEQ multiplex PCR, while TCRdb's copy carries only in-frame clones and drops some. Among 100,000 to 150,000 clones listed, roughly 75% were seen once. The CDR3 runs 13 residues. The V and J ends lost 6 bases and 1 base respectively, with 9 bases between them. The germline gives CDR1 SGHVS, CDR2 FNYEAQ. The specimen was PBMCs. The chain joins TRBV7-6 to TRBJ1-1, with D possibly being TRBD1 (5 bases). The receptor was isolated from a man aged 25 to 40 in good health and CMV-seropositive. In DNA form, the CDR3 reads TGTGCCAGCAGTAGGGGTGAGAACACTGAAGCTTTCTTT. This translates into CASSRGENTEAFF.